Included here is one T cell receptor beta chain sequence, with context. What it binds is unknown. This entry comes from a study of regulatory T cells in long-lasting Graves disease. Study-level findings and limits: Owing to a sample size that was small, accuracy may have been reduced. Patients with persistent disease shared 2,500 or so public clonotypes, outpacing the 966 shared by new patients. Persistent cases favored TRBV28, TRBJ1-2 and TRBJ2-5.

The germline V gene has CDR1 SGHTA and CDR2 FQGNSA. This CDR3 spans 14 amino acids. V gave up 4 bases and J gave up 3 bases; unmatched junction bases: 6. In building TCR beta libraries, iRepertoire HTBI primers were used together with Arm-PCR of CDR3 regions. From the multiplex PCR reads, TCRdb called clonotypes with MiXCR, one entry per CDR3 protein. Among 450,000 or so distinct CDR3 sequences listed, less than 25% were seen once. The time point here: persistent/refractory GD, antithyroid drugs over 5 years with positive TRAb. Construction of the TCR library relied on RNA isolated from PBMCs. American Thyroid Association guidelines defined Graves' disease diagnosis.

Sequenced material: peripheral blood mononuclear cells (PBMCs), taken when the disease was refractory, from a patient treated with antithyroid drugs. The V and J genes are TRBV7-2 and TRBJ2-7; 7 nucleotides line up with TRBD2. This TCR came from a female donor with Graves disease. CDR3 region: CASSSIAGIYEQYF. CDR3 nucleotide sequence: TGTGCCAGCAGCTCCATAGCGGGCATCTACGAGCAGTACTTC.